What follows is one TCR beta chain and its context. Using immunoSEQ multiplex PCR, the repertoire was profiled, and TCRdb retains in-frame clones only, with some absent. The sample carries 320,000 or so clones, approximately 88% recorded once. The data are from a study of blood T cell repertoires in COVID-19. This CDR3 has 18 amino acids. This TCR came from a man aged 55-75 years who had recovered from COVID-19. The chain employs TRBV21-1 and TRBJ2-7; the table calls TRBD2, which could not be checked here. TRBV21-1 is noted as a pseudogene. Input material: PBMCs or T cells enriched from blood (not recorded which). CDR3 nucleotide sequence: TGTGCCAGCAGCAAAGCGCTTTCGGGACTAGCGGGATTCTACGAGCAGTACTTC. Amino acid sequence: CASSKALSGLAGFYEQYF.